Detailed here is one T cell receptor beta chain. The data were obtained in a study of blood T cell repertoires in COVID-19. Study at large: Material from acute and convalescent COVID-19 was sourced from the United States, Italy and Spain. The cDNA or gDNA used as material had been derived from T cells, B-cell-depleted T cells, or PBMCs.

Profiling relied on immunoSEQ multiplex PCR, and the TCRdb table lists in-frame clones only, not all of them. The sample lists approximately 110,000 clones; approximately 89% were seen once. Trimming left V 1 base short and J 0 bases short, with 14 bases between. Germline-derived CDR1 and CDR2 are SGHDT and YYEEEE. The CDR3 has 17 amino acids. The chain employs TRBV5-6 and TRBJ1-3; D not resolved. The TCR was taken from a man aged 35 to 55 with acute or convalescent COVID-19. Sequences were obtained from peripheral blood. The CDR3 loop is CASSLPPNSYSGNTIYF. DNA of the CDR3: TGTGCCAGCAGCTTGCCCCCGAACTCCTACTCTGGAAACACCATATATTTT.